This T cell receptor beta chain derives from a study of T cell responses to AZD1222 COVID-19 vaccine. Some clones are missing from TCRdb's copy, which holds only in-frame ones; the method was immunoSEQ multiplex PCR. The data show under 150,000 clones, 90% to 95% seen once. The V end lost 0 bases, the J end lost 8 bases, and 14 bases lay between the germline ends. This CDR3 region has 15 residues. Germline V gives CDR1 SGHTA, CDR2 FQGTGA. The chain couples TRBV7-3 to TRBJ2-1, with D hard to call. The sequencing here drew on peripheral blood, taken on day 0 of AZD1222 vaccination. This sequence was found in an adult in good health. The CDR3 loop reads CASSLTSNPWDEQFF. CDR3 DNA: TGTGCCAGCAGCTTAACGTCCAATCCTTGGGATGAGCAGTTCTTC. The whole variable domain, filled in from reference TRBV7-3 and TRBJ2-1, reads GAGVSQTPSNKVTEKGKYVELRCDPISGHTALYWYRQSLGQGPEFLIYFQGTGAADDSGLPNDRFFAVRPEGSVSTLKIQRTERGDSAVYLCASSLTSNPWDEQFFGPGTRLTVL.